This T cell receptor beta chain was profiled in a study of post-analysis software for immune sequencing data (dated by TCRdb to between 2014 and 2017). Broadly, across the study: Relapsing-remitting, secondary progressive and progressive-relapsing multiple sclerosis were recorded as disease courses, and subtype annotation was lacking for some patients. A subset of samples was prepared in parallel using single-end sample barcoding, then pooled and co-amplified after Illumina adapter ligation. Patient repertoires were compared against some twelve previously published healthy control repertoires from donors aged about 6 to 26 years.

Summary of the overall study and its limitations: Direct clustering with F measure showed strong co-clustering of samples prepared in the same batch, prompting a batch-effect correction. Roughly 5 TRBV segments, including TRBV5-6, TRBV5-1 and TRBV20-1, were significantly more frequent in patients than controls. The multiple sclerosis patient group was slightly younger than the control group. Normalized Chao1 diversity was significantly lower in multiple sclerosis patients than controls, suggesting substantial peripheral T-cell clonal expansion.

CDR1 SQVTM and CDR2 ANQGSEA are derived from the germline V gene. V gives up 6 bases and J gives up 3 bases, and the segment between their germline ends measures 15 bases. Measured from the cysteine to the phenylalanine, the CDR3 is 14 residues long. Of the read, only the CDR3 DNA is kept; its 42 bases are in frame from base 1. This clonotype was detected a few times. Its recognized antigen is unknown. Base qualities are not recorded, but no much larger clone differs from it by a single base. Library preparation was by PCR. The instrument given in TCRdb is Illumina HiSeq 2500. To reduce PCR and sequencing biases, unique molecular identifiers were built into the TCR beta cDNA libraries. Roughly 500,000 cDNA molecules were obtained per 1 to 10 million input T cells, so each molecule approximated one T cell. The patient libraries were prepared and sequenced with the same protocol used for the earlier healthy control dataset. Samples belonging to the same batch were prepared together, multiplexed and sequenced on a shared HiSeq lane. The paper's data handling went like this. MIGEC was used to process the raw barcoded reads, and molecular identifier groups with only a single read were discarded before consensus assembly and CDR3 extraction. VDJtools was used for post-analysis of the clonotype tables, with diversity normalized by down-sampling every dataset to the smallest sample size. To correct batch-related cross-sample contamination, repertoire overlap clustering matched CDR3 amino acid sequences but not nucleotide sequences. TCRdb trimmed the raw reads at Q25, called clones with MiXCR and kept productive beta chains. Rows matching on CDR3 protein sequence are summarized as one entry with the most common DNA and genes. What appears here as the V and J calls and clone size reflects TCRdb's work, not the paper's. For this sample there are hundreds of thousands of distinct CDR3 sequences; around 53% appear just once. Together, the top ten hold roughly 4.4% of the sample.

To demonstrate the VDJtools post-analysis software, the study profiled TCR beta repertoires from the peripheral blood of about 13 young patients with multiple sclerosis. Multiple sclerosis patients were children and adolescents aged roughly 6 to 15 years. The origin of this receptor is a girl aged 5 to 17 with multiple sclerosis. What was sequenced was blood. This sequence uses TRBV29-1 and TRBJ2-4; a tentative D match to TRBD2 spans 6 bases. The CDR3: CSVGGMFGKNIQYF. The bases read TGCAGCGTCGGGGGAATGTTTGGCAAAAACATTCAGTACTTC.